Shown below are 30 T cell receptor beta chains from a single sample sequenced in a study of shared clonotypes between healthy human individuals. The method was immunoSEQ multiplex PCR; TCRdb's version includes in-frame clones alone and lacks a portion of them. The sample has about 2 million clones, 95% seen once. Material for sequencing was naive CD4+ T cells sorted from blood. Subset defined: CD45RA+ positively selected. These receptors were collected from a man younger than 35 in good health.

The gene calls are TRBV7-8 and TRBJ2-3, with 7 bases that match TRBD1. The CDR3 sequence is 15 residues long. Germline lookup yields CDR1 SGHVS and CDR2 FQNEAQ. Trimming at V came to 4 bases and at J to 2 bases, leaving 6 bases not matched to a gene. The CDR3 sequence is CASSSRTGYTDTQYF. In nucleotides, the CDR3 is TGTGCCAGCAGCTCCCGGACAGGATACACAGATACGCAGTATTTT.

The rearrangement uses TRBV6-1 and TRBJ2-6, with D maybe TRBD1 (5 bases). Trimming cost V 10 bases and J 0 bases, with 7 bases left between them. In germline, CDR1 is MNHNS, CDR2 SASEGT. CDR3 length: 13 residues. The CDR3 loop is CATQGSGANVLTF. The DNA for the CDR3 is TGTGCCACCCAGGGCTCTGGGGCCAACGTCCTGACTTTC.

The CDR3 nucleotides are TGTGCCTGGAGTGTCTGGTCCGGTACGCAGTATTTT. Its protein product is CAWSVWSGTQYF. The chain couples TRBV30 to TRBJ2-3; D gene unclear. Germline V lookup: CDR1 GTSNPN, CDR2 SVGIG (reference sequence). The CDR3 is 12 residues long. Trimming shortened V by 0 bases and J by 8 bases, and 9 bases separated the two germline ends. The variable domain in full, completed from reference TRBV30 and TRBJ2-3, reads SQTIHQWPATLVQPVGSPLSLECTVEGTSNPNLYWYRQAAGRGLQLLFYSVGIGQISSEVPQNLSASRPQDRQFILSSKKLLLSDSGFYLCAWSVWSGTQYFGPGTRLTVL.

This chain uses TRBV2 with TRBJ2-1; maybe TRBD2 (6 bases). The germline gives CDR1 SNHLY, CDR2 FYNNEI. V was pared by 6 bases and J by 0 bases, with 15 bases between. The CDR3 is 16 amino acids. The CDR3 DNA is TGTGCCAGCAGCCGGCTTAGCGGCAGCTCCTACAATGAGCAGTTCTTC. Translation: CASSRLSGSSYNEQFF.

For this clone: The sample has other DNA sequences that encode this CDR3 too. The rearrangement links TRBV18 to TRBJ1-5; no clear D. Germline CDR1 is KGHSH and CDR2 is LQKENI. Trimming took 2 bases from V and 2 from J, leaving 4 bases between them. This CDR3 contains 13 residues. The CDR3 here is CASSPGGNQPQHF. The DNA for the CDR3 is TGTGCCAGCTCACCAGGGGGCAATCAGCCCCAGCATTTT.

The V and J genes are TRBV6-5 and TRBJ1-5; the D gene is possibly TRBD1 (6 bases). V dropped 5 bases and J dropped 3 bases, with 11 bases sitting between them. This CDR3 is built from 14 residues. Germline CDR1 is MNHEY and CDR2 is SVGAGI. As DNA, the CDR3 is TGTGCCAGCAGTCGGACAGCTTTCAATCAGCCCCAGCATTTT. Protein product: CASSRTAFNQPQHF.

This chain connects TRBV2 to TRBJ2-2, with a weak D call TRBD1 (6 bases). The CDR3 length is 15 residues. Trimming cost V 3 bases and J 7 bases, with 15 bases left between them. The germline CDR1 and CDR2 sequences are SNHLY and FYNNEI. The CDR3 DNA reads TGTGCCAGCAGTGACTACTACAGGGTTGGCGGGGAGCTGTTTTTT. Encoded protein: CASSDYYRVGGELFF.

This chain joins TRBV14 and TRBJ2-7, with unresolved D. Looked up from germline, CDR1 is SGHDN and CDR2 is FVKESK. V was trimmed by 3 bases and J by 1 base, leaving 10 bases between them. This CDR3 spans 14 amino acids. The CDR3 loop is CASSQAGPSYEQYF. CDR3 DNA: TGTGCCAGCAGCCAGGCCGGGCCGTCCTACGAGCAGTACTTC.

The rearrangement joins TRBV12-5 to TRBJ2-3; D is possibly TRBD2 (5 bases). This CDR3 comprises 16 residues. Germline CDR1 is LGHNT and CDR2 is FRNRAP. Deletions cut 0 bases from V and 4 bases from J, with 14 bases between. DNA for the CDR3: TGTGCTAGTGGTTTGGTACTCGGAGGAGGCGCAGATACGCAGTATTTT. Its translation is CASGLVLGGGADTQYF.

Comment on this clone: Other DNA sequences in the sample encode the same CDR3. V usage is TRBV7-2 and J usage is TRBJ1-5; D gene ambiguous. The CDR3 has 15 residues. Trimming cost V 1 base and J 0 bases, with 7 bases left between them. Per the germline V gene, CDR1 is SGHTA and CDR2 is FQGNSA. CDR3 residues: CASSLVAGSNQPQHF. Written as DNA, the CDR3 is TGTGCCAGCAGCTTAGTGGCGGGTAGCAATCAGCCCCAGCATTTT.

This clone was observed a handful of times. The CDR3 DNA is TGCGCCAGCAGCTTGGCAGGGAAAGGGGGTGACTATGGCTACACCTTC. Its translation is CASSLAGKGGDYGYTF. V is TRBV5-1 and J is TRBJ1-2; perhaps TRBD1 as D (6 bases). Germline CDR1 is SGHRS and CDR2 is YFSETQ. V lost 0 bases and J lost 3, with 15 bases in between. This CDR3 comprises 16 residues.

The chain has TRBV7-5 and TRBJ2-7; TRBD1, the table's D call, lacks a check against the DNA. TRBV7-5 is a known pseudogene. This CDR3 contains 15 residues. CDR3 nucleotide sequence: TGTGCCAGAAGCGGCCCGGGACAGGGGACGAGCGAGCAGTACTTC. It is translated as CARSGPGQGTSEQYF.

This rearrangement joins TRBV6-5 to TRBJ2-2, with 9 bases that match TRBD1. V dropped 6 bases and J dropped 6; count of bases not matched to a gene: 5. The CDR3 extends over 14 amino acids. Germline V gene sequence: CDR1 MNHEY, CDR2 SVGAGI. The CDR3 sequence is CASRTGGISGELFF. In nucleotides, the CDR3 is TGTGCCAGCAGGACAGGGGGGATATCCGGGGAGCTGTTTTTT.

The gene calls are TRBV2 and TRBJ1-2, with TRBD1 as a possible D gene (6 bases). This CDR3 comprises 14 residues. Germline-derived CDR1 and CDR2 are SNHLY and FYNNEI. Deletions cut 3 bases from V and 7 bases from J, with 15 bases between. The CDR3 reads CASSEVVGAGGYTF. CDR3 coding DNA: TGTGCCAGCAGTGAGGTTGTGGGGGCGGGTGGCTACACCTTC.

This chain links TRBV7-8 with TRBJ1-6; TRBD1 might be the D (5 bases). Per the germline V gene, CDR1 is SGHVS and CDR2 is FQNEAQ. This CDR3 is 13 amino acids long. V lost 3 bases, J lost 10 bases, and 10 bases lay in between. The CDR3 DNA follows: TGTGCCAGCAGCTTTGGGGCAGCATCACCCCTCCACTTT. The encoded protein is CASSFGAASPLHF.

V gene TRBV4-3 combines with J gene TRBJ2-1; no clear D. The length of the CDR3 is 17 residues. Per the germline V gene, CDR1 is LGHNA and CDR2 is YSLEER. With 0 bases removed from V and 0 bases from J, the gap between germline ends came to 12 bases. CDR3: CASSQDRATPSYNEQFF. The CDR3 DNA sequence: TGCGCCAGCAGCCAAGATCGGGCTACCCCCTCCTACAATGAGCAGTTCTTC.

This clone has more than one count but fewer than ten. Other DNA sequences of this sample code for an identical CDR3. The V call is TRBV18, the J call TRBJ1-1; a possible D gene is TRBD1 (6 bases). The germline V and J ends were trimmed by 4 bases and 1 base, with 7 bases remaining between them. This CDR3 has 13 amino acids. The V gene's germline CDR1 is KGHSH and CDR2 LQKENI. This CDR3 reads CASSLDRNTEAFF. The CDR3 DNA sequence: TGTGCCAGCTCACTGGACAGGAACACTGAAGCTTTCTTT.

The chain carries TRBV6-4 and TRBJ2-7; D is possibly TRBD1 (6 bases). CDR1 is MRHNA, CDR2 SNTAGT, per germline. With 5 bases removed from V and 6 bases from J, the gap between germline ends came to 14 bases. CDR3 size: 13 residues. The CDR3 DNA reads as TGTGCCAGCAGTCAAATCGAAGGGGGCGAGCAGTACTTC. Encoded protein: CASSQIEGGEQYF.

To note about this clone: Different DNA sequences within this sample yield the same CDR3. The chain couples TRBV18 to TRBJ1-5; no clear D. The V gene's germline CDR1 is KGHSH and CDR2 LQKENI. This CDR3 is 14 amino acids long. Deletions cut 2 bases from V and 0 bases from J, with 5 bases between. The CDR3: CASSPTVSNQPQHF. CDR3 DNA sequence: TGTGCCAGCTCACCAACTGTTAGCAATCAGCCCCAGCATTTT.

This clone was counted many times. The V and J genes are TRBV14 and TRBJ1-4; D perhaps matches TRBD1 (6 bases). This CDR3 has 16 amino acids. V was clipped by 1 base and J by 7 bases, with 16 bases between them. The germline V gene has CDR1 SGHDN and CDR2 FVKESK. The CDR3 sequence: CASSQGTGWLSEKLFF. The CDR3 bases are TGTGCCAGCAGCCAAGGAACAGGGTGGTTGAGTGAAAAACTGTTTTTT.

This clone was counted once. The CDR3 region has the DNA TGCAGTGCTATAGGGGATACGCAGTATTTT. Translating it yields CSAIGDTQYF. The chain recombines TRBV20-1 with TRBJ2-3, with D uncertain. This CDR3 spans 10 amino acids. The V end lost 4 bases, the J end lost 6 bases, and 5 bases lay between the germline ends. Germline assignment: CDR1 DFQATT and CDR2 SNEGSKA (reference sequence).

The chain combines TRBV9 with TRBJ2-2, with 10 bases that match TRBD2. With V trimmed by 0 bases and J by 6 bases, 8 bases remained unmatched. Germline CDR1 and CDR2: SGDLS and YYNGEE. The CDR3 runs 17 residues. CDR3 sequence: CASSVEAGGPISGELFF. CDR3 DNA: TGTGCCAGCAGCGTAGAAGCGGGAGGGCCGATTTCCGGGGAGCTGTTTTTT.

For this clone: The junction departs from the called germline gene at one end, perhaps through a read error. Within the sample, other DNA sequences also encode this same CDR3. The V gene is TRBV20-1, the J gene TRBJ1-1; D not certain. This CDR3 is 11 amino acids long. The V gene's germline CDR1 is DFQATT and CDR2 SNEGSKA (reference sequence). The CDR3 sequence is CSARTDTEAFF. CDR3 nucleotides: TGCAGTGCTAGAACCGACACGGAAGCTTTCTTT.

The CDR3, as DNA: TGTGCCAGTAGTACGACAGGGCTCGGCTACACCTTC. Translation: CASSTTGLGYTF. The chain combines TRBV19 with TRBJ1-2, with TRBD1 matching 7 bases. The germline gives CDR1 LNHDA, CDR2 SQIVND (reference sequence). The ends lost 4 bases at V and 8 bases at J; junction bases unmatched: 4. There are 12 residues in the CDR3.

This clone appeared a single time. This sequence joins TRBV10-3 and TRBJ2-7; 8 bases map to TRBD2. The V gene end was trimmed by 0 bases and the J gene end by 4 bases; junction bases not matched to a gene: 5. CDR1 is ENHRY and CDR2 is SYGVKD in the germline V gene. This CDR3 is built from 15 residues. The CDR3 protein is CAISESSGGPYEQYF. DNA for the CDR3: TGTGCCATCAGTGAGTCCTCGGGGGGGCCGTACGAGCAGTACTTC.

The chain is built from TRBV6-6 and TRBJ2-7; D possibly matches TRBD1 or TRBD2 (5 bases each). Trimming shortened V by 2 bases and J by 4 bases, and 9 bases separated the two germline ends. Germline loops: CDR1 MNHNY, CDR2 SVGAGI (reference sequence). The CDR3 length is 13 residues. CDR3: CASSYRDLYEQYF. DNA of the CDR3: TGTGCCAGCAGTTACAGGGACCTATACGAGCAGTACTTC.

The J gene is TRBJ1-1, the V gene TRBV11-3; D is ambiguous. Trimming removed 6 bases at V and 4 bases at J, with 12 bases between. Germline CDR1 SGHNT, CDR2 YENEEA. The CDR3 is made up of 13 amino acids. The CDR3 sequence: CASSFGPSTEAFF. The CDR3 coding sequence is TGTGCCAGCAGTTTTGGTCCGAGCACTGAAGCTTTCTTT.

This sequence joins TRBV11-1 and TRBJ2-5; D unclear. V gave up 4 bases and J gave up 2 bases, with 8 bases separating them. The CDR3 length is 13 residues. Per the germline V gene, CDR1 is SGHAT and CDR2 is FQDESV (reference sequence). The CDR3 DNA sequence: TGTGCCAGCAGCTCCTCCCGACAAGAGACCCAGTACTTC. Its translation: CASSSSRQETQYF.

This sequence joins TRBV27 and TRBJ2-6; D is uncertain. This CDR3 has 16 amino acids. Germline-derived CDR1 and CDR2 are MNHEY and SMNVEV (reference sequence). V was shortened by 10 bases and J by 0 bases, with 16 bases between the two germline ends. In DNA form, the CDR3 reads TGTGCCACCTCGGACGGGCACGTCTCTGGGGCCAACGTCCTGACTTTC. This codes for CATSDGHVSGANVLTF.

This clone was observed a few times. This chain links TRBV10-2 with TRBJ2-7; D may be TRBD1 or TRBD2 (5 bases each). This CDR3 has 12 amino acids. CDR1 and CDR2 from the germline V gene are WSHSY and SAAADI. Trimming took 5 bases from V and 5 from J, leaving 10 bases between them. The CDR3: CASSPGHHEQYF. In DNA, the CDR3 is TGCGCCAGCAGTCCGGGGCACCACGAGCAGTACTTC.